Below, one T cell receptor beta chain is given with its context. These data are taken from a study of blood T cell repertoires in COVID-19. Trimming removed 8 bases from V and 5 bases from J; junction bases left unmatched: 9. The CDR3 contains 14 residues. Germline CDR1 and CDR2: LNHDA and SQIVND (reference sequence). In the source study's methods: Reference gene primers were amplified, and this amplification served to estimate nucleated cell counts. Clones were read by immunoSEQ multiplex PCR, and TCRdb kept only the in-frame ones, dropping some. From that table come the V and J calls and clone size; the DNA was used to work out D and trimming. The sample holds fewer than 95,000 clones, 84% seen once.

The sequencing sample was made of peripheral blood. The origin of this receptor is a human donor in a cohort sampled during active COVID-19. The chain combines TRBV19 with TRBJ2-5, with 9 bases fitting TRBD1. CDR3 nucleotide sequence: TGTGCCAGTCGGAAACAGGGGGCAGGGGAGACCCAGTACTTC. Its translation is CASRKQGAGETQYF.